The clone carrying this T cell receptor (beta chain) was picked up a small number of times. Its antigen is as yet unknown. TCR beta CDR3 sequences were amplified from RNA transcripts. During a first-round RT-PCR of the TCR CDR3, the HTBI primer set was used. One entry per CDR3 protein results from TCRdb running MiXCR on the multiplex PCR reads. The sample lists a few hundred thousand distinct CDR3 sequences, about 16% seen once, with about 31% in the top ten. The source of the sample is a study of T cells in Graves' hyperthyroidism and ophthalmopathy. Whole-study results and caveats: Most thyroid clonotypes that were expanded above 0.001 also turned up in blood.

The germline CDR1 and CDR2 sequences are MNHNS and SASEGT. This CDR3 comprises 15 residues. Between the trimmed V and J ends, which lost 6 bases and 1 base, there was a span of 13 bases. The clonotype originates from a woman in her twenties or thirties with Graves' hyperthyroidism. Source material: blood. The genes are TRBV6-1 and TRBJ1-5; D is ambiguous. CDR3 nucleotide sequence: TGTGCCAGCAGCCGCATCCCGGACAGCAATCAGCCCCAGCATTTT. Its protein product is CASSRIPDSNQPQHF.